This T cell receptor (beta chain) was found in a study of blood T cell repertoires in COVID-19. With V trimmed by 2 bases and J by 3 bases, 6 bases remained unmatched. The CDR3 has 15 residues. CDR1 and CDR2 from the germline V gene are MNHEY and SMNVEV (reference sequence). Profiled with immunoSEQ multiplex PCR; TCRdb holds only in-frame clones, not every one. The table records 200,000 or so clones, 80% to 90% of them present only once. The material sequenced was peripheral blood. The TCR sequence derives from a man aged 35-49 years who had recovered from COVID-19. This sequence joins TRBV27 and TRBJ1-2; TRBD1 agrees at 7 bases. The CDR3 region has the DNA TGTGCCAGCAGTTTAAACAGGGGCCCCCACTATGGCTACACCTTC. Translating gives CASSLNRGPHYGYTF.